This is a list of T cell receptor beta chains from one sample in a study of cytomegalovirus exposure and HLA in healthy donors. Assay: immunoSEQ multiplex PCR; the TCRdb copy retains only in-frame clones and omits some. This table holds 150,000 to 200,000 clones, 75% to 90% found once. Sequenced: PBMCs. These receptors were obtained from a woman aged 18-35 years in good health and CMV-seronegative. Each CDR3 is given without its conserved first and last residue. Fields, in order: clone size, J gene, V gene, CDR3 protein. Expanded clones get a size class; other rows say once, few or many, or leave the size out.

>NA|TRBJ2-1|TRBV10-3
AISLAGEGGEQF
>few|TRBJ2-5|TRBV5-1
ASSLAPVGAGETQY
>NA|TRBJ1-1|TRBV4-1
ASSQDGFASEAF
>few|TRBJ1-2|TRBV18
ASSRDTSEGYT
>NA|TRBJ2-5|TRBV5-1
ASSLASGGLGETQY
>NA|TRBJ2-7|TRBV10-3
AIRRASGRDEQY
>NA|TRBJ1-1|TRBV11-2
ASSFSSDDTEAF
>NA|TRBJ2-7|TRBV6-5
ASSYLSGGTYEQY
>NA|TRBJ1-2|TRBV5-6
ASSLGTGIANYGYT
>NA|TRBJ1-2|TRBV5-4
ASSLGGGGLNYGYT
>NA|NA|TRBV9
ASSVQPHYEQY
>NA|TRBJ1-6|TRBV19
ASSSTRGSPLH
>NA|TRBJ1-2|TRBV5-1
ASSFGQGKVYT
>NA|TRBJ1-1|TRBV7-8
ASSLVGGRTTEAF
>NA|TRBJ1-2|TRBV5-6
ASSLYRSPYGYT
>NA|TRBJ2-7|TRBV19
ASSATGGDYEQY
>NA|NA|TRBV7-6
ASSLLGSYEQY
>NA|TRBJ2-5|TRBV11-3
ASSFSQGARQETQY
>NA|TRBJ1-2|TRBV6-6
ASSPTTGLGYT
>NA|TRBJ2-7|TRBV7-9
ASSSNTRSTYEQY
>once|NA|TRBV19
ASRGLSYEQY
>NA|TRBJ2-7|TRBV29-1
SVEVEAGGLGEQY
>NA|TRBJ2-5|TRBV7-6
ASSLPHRLAEEETQY
>NA|TRBJ1-1|TRBV7-3
ASSLIERTEAF
>NA|TRBJ2-2|TRBV11-1
ASSPGTSGRALGELF
>once|TRBJ2-1|TRBV6-6
ASRPSGGDYNEQF
>NA|TRBJ2-5|TRBV6-5
ASSYGRIRSETQY
>once|TRBJ2-1|TRBV15
ATSRDFPSYNEQF
>NA|TRBJ1-1|TRBV11-2
ASSLLRSEAF
>NA|TRBJ2-1|TRBV2
ASSDWGTSGDEQF
>NA|TRBJ2-1|TRBV5-4
ASSLGGPREVHEQF
>NA|TRBJ2-5|TRBV10-3
AISEASETQY